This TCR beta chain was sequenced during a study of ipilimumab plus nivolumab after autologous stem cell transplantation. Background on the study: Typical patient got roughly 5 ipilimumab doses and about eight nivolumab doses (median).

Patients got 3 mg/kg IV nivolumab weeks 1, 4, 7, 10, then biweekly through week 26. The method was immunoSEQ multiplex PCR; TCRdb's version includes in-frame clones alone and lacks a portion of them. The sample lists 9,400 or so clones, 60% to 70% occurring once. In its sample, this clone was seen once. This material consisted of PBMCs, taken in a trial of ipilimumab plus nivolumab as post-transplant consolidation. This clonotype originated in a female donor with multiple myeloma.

The DNA for the CDR3 is TGTGCCAGCAGTCCCGGACGGAGCTCTGGAAACACCATATATTTT. Translated: CASSPGRSSGNTIYF. The chain is built from TRBV7-9 and TRBJ1-3; D is ambiguous. V lost 6 bases and J lost 0, with 12 bases in between. The CDR3 sequence is 15 residues long. Looked up from germline, CDR1 is SEHNR and CDR2 is FQNEAQ (reference sequence).